Following are 10 T cell receptor beta chains from one sample sequenced in a study of CD8+ T cells in alopecia areata. Treatment meaning: oral pan-JAK inhibitor, 5-10 mg twice daily. Reverse transcribed after extraction, RNA yielded cDNA as the sequencing template. The assay was immunoSEQ multiplex PCR, and TCRdb's table has in-frame clones only and misses some. The sample lists around 270,000 clones, 58% seen once, with under 2% in the top ten. The sequencing here drew on CD4+ T cells sorted from blood, taken at week 24, from a patient treated with tofacitinib. The receptor source for this set is a human donor with alopecia areata.

In its sample, this clone was seen once. The chain employs TRBV7-9 and TRBJ2-1; D is undetermined. V dropped 3 bases and J dropped 10 bases, with 10 bases sitting between them. Germline V gene sequence: CDR1 SEHNR, CDR2 FQNEAQ (reference sequence). The CDR3 sequence is 12 residues long. The CDR3 sequence: CASSLSSQEQFF. The CDR3, as DNA: TGTGCCAGCAGCTTGAGTAGCCAGGAGCAGTTCTTC.

In DNA, the CDR3 is TGCAGCGTCCCGACTAGCGGGGTCACAGATACGCAGTATTTT. Residues: CSVPTSGVTDTQYF. The chain employs TRBV29-1 and TRBJ2-3; 11 bases match TRBD2. J gave up 2 bases and V 6 bases, and 4 bases lay outside the gene matches. The CDR3 consists of 14 residues. Germline V lookup: CDR1 SQVTM, CDR2 ANQGSEA.

Remarks on this clone: Other nucleotide sequences in the sample specify the same CDR3. This chain connects TRBV7-2 to TRBJ1-3; D call uncertain. CDR3 length equals 12 residues. Trimming stripped 2 bases from V and 1 base from J, with 0 bases between. Germline CDR1 and CDR2: SGHTA and FQGNSA. The CDR3 is CASSLSGNTIYF. The CDR3 DNA reads as TGTGCCAGCAGCTTATCTGGAAACACCATATATTTT.

This clone was seen a few times. The rearrangement uses TRBV2 and TRBJ1-2, with D maybe TRBD1 (5 bases). Per germline, CDR1 SNHLY and CDR2 FYNNEI. V lost 8 bases, J lost 3 bases, and 10 bases lay in between. The CDR3 runs to 12 residues. Here the CDR3 reads CASGGGYYGYTF. Here the CDR3 DNA reads TGTGCCAGCGGGGGAGGGTACTATGGCTACACCTTC.

J is TRBJ2-5 and V is TRBV12-5; D not resolved. Per germline, CDR1 LGHNT and CDR2 FRNRAP. The CDR3 consists of 13 residues. The ends were cut back, 1 base at V and 4 bases at J, with 7 bases in the middle. CDR3 coding DNA: TGTGCTAGTGGTTTGGGAAATGCAGAGACCCAGTACTTC. Protein sequence: CASGLGNAETQYF.

This sequence joins TRBV4-3 and TRBJ2-3; D is possibly TRBD1 (5 bases). Germline V CDR1 and CDR2: LGHNA, YSLEER. The germline V and J ends were trimmed by 4 bases and 0 bases, with 14 bases remaining between them. The CDR3 runs 16 residues. CDR3 amino acids: CASSLRGDRSTDTQYF. The DNA of the CDR3 is TGCGCCAGCAGCCTCCGAGGTGACAGAAGCACAGATACGCAGTATTTT.

This clone was observed a handful of times. The chain employs TRBV4-1 and TRBJ2-3; TRBD1 agrees at 10 bases. Germline assignment: CDR1 MGHRA and CDR2 YSYEKL. V was clipped by 4 bases and J by 4 bases; unmatched bases: 11. This CDR3 is 17 amino acids long. The CDR3 reads CASSLQTGGASADTQYF. The CDR3 nucleotides are TGCGCCAGCAGCCTACAGACAGGGGGCGCTAGTGCAGATACGCAGTATTTT.

V is TRBV28 and J is TRBJ1-2, with no clear D. The germline gives CDR1 MDHEN, CDR2 SYDVKM. V was pared by 3 bases and J by 0 bases, with 8 bases between. CDR3 length: 14 residues. The CDR3 sequence: CASSLQSSNYGYTF. In nucleotides, the CDR3 is TGTGCCAGCAGTTTGCAGTCTTCTAACTATGGCTACACCTTC.

As concerns this clone: This sample includes further DNA sequences coding for the same CDR3. J is TRBJ1-2 and V is TRBV9; tentative D call: TRBD1 (6 bases). Germline assignment: CDR1 SGDLS and CDR2 YYNGEE. There are 13 residues in the CDR3. V gave up 0 bases and J gave up 3 bases, with 6 bases separating them. Here the CDR3 DNA reads TGTGCCAGCAGCGTAGACAGGGACTATGGCTACACCTTC. Its translation: CASSVDRDYGYTF.

The chain has TRBV5-1 and TRBJ1-5, with TRBD1 matching 9 bases. The germline V gene encodes CDR1 SGHRS and CDR2 YFSETQ. Losses at the gene ends were 4 bases for V and 7 bases for J; bases not matched to a gene: 6. The CDR3 sequence is 14 residues long. The CDR3 reads CASSEGQGGQPQHF. CDR3 in DNA: TGCGCCAGCAGCGAGGGACAGGGTGGACAGCCCCAGCATTTT.